The T cell receptor beta chain under discussion was sequenced for a study of CD4 T cells in relation to SARS-CoV-2 and coronaviruses. Naive and memory CD4+ T cell DNA was deep-sequenced without culture. Libraries were prepared by immunoSEQ multiplex PCR; TCRdb keeps only in-frame clonotypes and omits some of them. The table includes roughly 61,000 clones, roughly 85% detected once. The CDR3 spans 15 residues. The germline gives CDR1 DFQATT, CDR2 SNEGSKA (reference sequence). The V gene lost 3 bases and the J gene lost 2 bases, with 14 bases spanning the gap. Study results and limitations: No crossreactivity against non-spike viral proteins was tested here. Around 62% of donors had memory CD4+ clonotypes crossrecognizing SARS-CoV-2 and common cold coronavirus spike.

Worth noting for this clone: What it binds is unknown.

Unexposed donor CD4+ T cells date from about 2011-2018, before the COVID-19 pandemic. Sample: memory CD4+ T cells from PBMCs. V usage is TRBV20-1 and J usage is TRBJ2-1; D possibly corresponds to TRBD2 (5 bases). This TCR came from a human donor in good health. The CDR3 loop reads CSASPAEETYNEQFF. DNA for the CDR3: TGCAGTGCTAGTCCAGCGGAGGAGACCTACAATGAGCAGTTCTTC.